What follows are 3 T cell receptor beta chains derived from one specimen sequenced in a study of cytomegalovirus exposure and HLA in healthy donors. Primers for the PCR totalled 60 Vbeta and 13 Jbeta. Using immunoSEQ multiplex PCR, the repertoire was profiled, and TCRdb retains in-frame clones only, with some absent. The repertoire holds around 100,000 clones, with around 75% as singletons. Sequenced input: PBMCs. These receptors all stem from a woman aged 25 to 39 in good health and CMV-seronegative.

CDR3 nucleotide sequence: TGTGCCAGCAGTGACTTGGGACAGGGGTACGAGCAGTACTTC. Its translation is CASSDLGQGYEQYF. The genes are TRBV2 and TRBJ2-7, with 10 nucleotides matching TRBD1. This CDR3 contains 14 residues. Germline V lookup: CDR1 SNHLY, CDR2 FYNNEI. The V segment lost 3 bases and the J segment 4 bases; nucleotides outside the gene matches: 3.

The J gene is TRBJ2-3, the V gene TRBV4-2; TRBD1 aligns across 10 bases. After removal of 0 bases from V and 3 bases from J, the junction contained 6 bases not matched to a gene. Looked up from germline, CDR1 is LGHNA and CDR2 is YNFKEQ. The CDR3 is 17 residues long. This CDR3 is CASSQDLGTGATDTQYF. In DNA, the CDR3 is TGTGCCAGCAGCCAAGATCTCGGGACAGGGGCGACAGATACGCAGTATTTT.

The rearrangement links TRBV19 to TRBJ1-3, with no clear D. CDR3 length: 15 amino acids. CDR1 and CDR2 from the germline V gene are LNHDA and SQIVND (reference sequence). Trimming took off 3 bases at V and 2 bases at J, with 11 bases between the two ends. CDR3 bases: TGTGCCAGTAGTATCGACCTACAGACTGGAAACACCATATATTTT. Translated: CASSIDLQTGNTIYF.